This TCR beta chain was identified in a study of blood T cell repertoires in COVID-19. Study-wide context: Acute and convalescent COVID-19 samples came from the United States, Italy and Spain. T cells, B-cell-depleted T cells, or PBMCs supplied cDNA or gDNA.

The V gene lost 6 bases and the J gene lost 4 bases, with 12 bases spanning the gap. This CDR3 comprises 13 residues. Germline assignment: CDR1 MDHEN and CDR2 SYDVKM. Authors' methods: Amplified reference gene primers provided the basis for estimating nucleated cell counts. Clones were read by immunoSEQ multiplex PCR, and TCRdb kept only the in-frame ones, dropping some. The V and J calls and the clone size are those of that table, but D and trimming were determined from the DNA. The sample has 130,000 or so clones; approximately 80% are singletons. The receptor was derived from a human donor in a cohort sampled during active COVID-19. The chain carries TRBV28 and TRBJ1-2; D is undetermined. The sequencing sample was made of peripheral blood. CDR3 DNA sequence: TGTGCCAGCAGCTATCCCCCCTCCTATGGCTACACCTTC. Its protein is CASSYPPSYGYTF.